A single sample gave rise to the 24 T cell receptor beta chains below, sequenced in a study of regulatory T cells in long-lasting Graves disease. Construction of the TCR beta libraries employed iRepertoire HTBI primers in conjunction with Arm-PCR of CDR3 regions. TCRdb re-called the multiplex PCR reads with MiXCR, one entry per CDR3 protein. The sample lists 510,000 or so distinct CDR3 sequences, 9.5% to 15% seen once, with about 8.3% in the top ten. As to time point: newly diagnosed GD, antithyroid drugs for less than 3 months. Extracted PBMC RNA gave rise to the TCR library. These sequences were also reported in another study, on T cells in Graves' hyperthyroidism and ophthalmopathy.

Sequencing was performed on peripheral blood mononuclear cells (PBMCs), taken at new diagnosis, from a patient treated with antithyroid drugs. The receptor source for this set is a woman aged 25 to 39 with Graves disease.

This clonotype has ten or more counts. This sequence joins TRBV27 and TRBJ2-7; D is ambiguous. The V end was cut by 0 bases, the J end by 6 bases, with 9 bases between. The CDR3 runs to 13 residues. Germline assignment: CDR1 MNHEY and CDR2 SMNVEV (reference sequence). The CDR3 DNA reads as TGTGCCAGCAGTTTATCGTGGGGATCCGAGCAGTACTTC. Its protein is CASSLSWGSEQYF.

This clonotype was detected a few times. This chain joins TRBV7-2 and TRBJ2-1; D is unresolved. Between the trimmed V and J ends, which lost 2 bases and 6 bases, there was a span of 8 bases. Germline assignment: CDR1 SGHTA and CDR2 FQGNSA. The CDR3 loop spans 13 amino acids. CDR3 in DNA: TGTGCCAGCAGCTTAATGGTCGGCAATGAGCAGTTCTTC. This gives the protein CASSLMVGNEQFF.

The chain uses TRBV20-1 and TRBJ2-1; D is undetermined. Germline CDR1 and CDR2: DFQATT and SNEGSKA (reference sequence). This CDR3 comprises 19 residues. Between the trimmed V and J ends, which lost 0 bases and 2 bases, there was a span of 23 bases. CDR3 in amino acids: CSARDHHFIGGETYNEQFF. In nucleotides, the CDR3 is TGCAGTGCTAGAGATCATCACTTTATTGGCGGTGAAACCTACAATGAGCAGTTCTTC.

V gene TRBV27 combines with J gene TRBJ2-2; TRBD2 matches 7 bases. Germline V gene sequence: CDR1 MNHEY, CDR2 SMNVEV (reference sequence). J was trimmed by 6 bases and V by 3 bases; bases with no gene match: 4. The CDR3 extends over 14 amino acids. CDR3 coding DNA: TGTGCCAGCAGTTTGGGAGGGACGCCCGGGGAGCTGTTTTTT. Translating it yields CASSLGGTPGELFF.

This clonotype came up many times. This sequence joins TRBV28 and TRBJ2-7; 9 bases map to TRBD1. Germline lookup yields CDR1 MDHEN and CDR2 SYDVKM. The CDR3 is 15 amino acids. V shed 7 bases and J 4 bases; nucleotides not matched to a gene: 11. In DNA, the CDR3 is TGTGCCAGCACCTTAACCGGGACAGGGCAGTACGAGCAGTACTTC. It encodes CASTLTGTGQYEQYF.

This clonotype showed up many times. The chain is built from TRBV28 and TRBJ2-7, with 8 bases fitting TRBD2. Germline V lookup: CDR1 MDHEN, CDR2 SYDVKM. The length of the CDR3 is 12 residues. The V segment lost 7 bases and the J segment 5 bases; nucleotides outside the gene matches: 4. Written as DNA, the CDR3 is TGTGCCAGCACTAGCGGGCTCAACGAGCAGTACTTC. This sequence encodes CASTSGLNEQYF.

This clonotype showed up many times. The V and J genes are TRBV6-1 and TRBJ2-7, with 10 bases aligning to TRBD1. J lost 0 bases, V lost 6 bases, and 14 bases had no gene match. Germline assignment: CDR1 MNHNS and CDR2 SASEGT. The CDR3 is 18 amino acids. CDR3: CASSRKRTGGIISYEQYF. CDR3 DNA: TGTGCCAGCAGCCGAAAGAGGACAGGGGGTATTATCTCCTACGAGCAGTACTTC.

This clonotype appeared many times. As DNA, the CDR3 is TGTGCCAGCAGTCAAGGGACTAGCGGGAGGAGCGAGCAGTACTTC. It is translated as CASSQGTSGRSEQYF. This chain uses TRBV27 with TRBJ2-7; TRBD2 agrees at 15 bases. Germline loops: CDR1 MNHEY, CDR2 SMNVEV (reference sequence). The CDR3 totals 15 residues. With 5 bases clipped from V and 6 bases from J, the junction kept 5 bases outside the gene matches.

This clonotype was observed many times. This chain links TRBV12-3 or TRBV12-4 with TRBJ2-3, with D perhaps given as TRBD1 or TRBD2 (5 bases each). Trimming left V 6 bases short and J 0 bases short, with 10 bases between. The CDR3 consists of 14 residues. The CDR3 DNA sequence: TGTGCCAGCAGGGGGACGGTTAGCACAGATACGCAGTATTTT. Its protein is CASRGTVSTDTQYF.

This clonotype showed up just a few times. The chain is built from TRBV27 and TRBJ2-1, with 8 bases matching TRBD2. V shed 2 bases and J 9 bases; nucleotides not matched to a gene: 12. Germline CDR1 MNHEY, CDR2 SMNVEV (reference sequence). The CDR3 contains 16 residues. This CDR3 reads CASSLGAGLASGEQFF. In nucleotides, the CDR3 is TGTGCCAGCAGTTTAGGGGCCGGACTAGCTTCCGGTGAGCAGTTCTTC.

The chain is built from TRBV5-1 and TRBJ2-1, with D possibly being TRBD2 (6 bases). CDR1 and CDR2 from the germline V gene are SGHRS and YFSETQ. The length of the CDR3 is 15 residues. V lost 8 bases, J lost 3 bases, and 18 bases lay in between. The chain's CDR3 is CASLVRGPGYNEQFF. DNA for the CDR3: TGCGCCAGTCTCGTGCGGGGACCTGGCTACAATGAGCAGTTCTTC.

The table lists this clonotype with a few counts. This chain links TRBV6-1 with TRBJ1-3; TRBD1 aligns across 8 bases. This CDR3 contains 16 residues. Trimming at V came to 6 bases and at J to 1 base, leaving 8 bases not matched to a gene. The germline V gene has CDR1 MNHNS and CDR2 SASEGT. The CDR3 DNA sequence: TGTGCCAGCAGCAGTTCAGGGGGCCGATCTGGAAACACCATATATTTT. Translation gives CASSSSGGRSGNTIYF.

This clonotype was seen many times. The chain has TRBV11-2 and TRBJ2-7; D call uncertain. V dropped 3 bases and J dropped 2 bases, with 11 bases sitting between them. The CDR3 is 14 residues long. Germline lookup yields CDR1 SGHAT and CDR2 FQNNGV. The DNA of the CDR3 is TGTGCCAGCAGCTTTCTATTAGGCGCCTACGAGCAGTACTTC. Amino acid sequence: CASSFLLGAYEQYF.

This clonotype was counted a few times. J is TRBJ2-1 and V is TRBV20-1; 12 nucleotides align to TRBD2. CDR1 is DFQATT and CDR2 is SNEGSKA in the germline V gene (reference sequence). V gave up 5 bases and J gave up 2 bases; unmatched junction bases: 4. CDR3 length equals 15 residues. For the CDR3, the DNA is TGCAGTGCTTCGACTAGCGGGAGAACCTACAATGAGCAGTTCTTC. Its protein is CSASTSGRTYNEQFF.

This clonotype was found a few times. The chain joins TRBV7-2 to TRBJ1-6; D is undetermined. Germline V lookup: CDR1 SGHTA, CDR2 FQGNSA. The CDR3 extends over 15 amino acids. Trimming removed 0 bases at V and 0 bases at J, with 3 bases between. CDR3 region: CASSLASSYNSPLHF. DNA of the CDR3: TGTGCCAGCAGCTTAGCGAGCTCCTATAATTCACCCCTCCACTTT.

This chain links TRBV6-1 with TRBJ2-2; TRBD1 matches 7 bases. Germline values: CDR1 MNHNS, CDR2 SASEGT. J gave up 6 bases and V 4 bases, and 8 bases lay outside the gene matches. The CDR3 spans 15 residues. The CDR3 region has the DNA TGTGCCAGCAGTGGACAGGGTTATACACCCGGGGAGCTGTTTTTT. This gives the protein CASSGQGYTPGELFF.

The table lists this clonotype with many counts. This sequence joins TRBV20-1 and TRBJ1-2, with a tentative D call TRBD1 (6 bases). The CDR3 loop spans 15 amino acids. Trimming left V 3 bases short and J 8 bases short, with 22 bases between. From germline, CDR1 is DFQATT and CDR2 SNEGSKA (reference sequence). Here the CDR3 DNA reads TGCAGTGCTAGGTCGGCCGGGACGATCAGGGGAGGCTACACCTTC. Translated: CSARSAGTIRGGYTF.

Worth noting for this clonotype: Germline and junction disagree at one end, which may indicate a read error. Written as DNA, the CDR3 is TGTGCCAGCACCCCCAGGGGAGTAACTAGTGAAAAACTGTTTTTT. Translation: CASTPRGVTSEKLFF. This rearrangement joins TRBV2 to TRBJ1-4; weak D call: TRBD1 (6 bases). Germline lookup yields CDR1 SNHLY and CDR2 FYNNEI. This CDR3 region has 15 residues.

This clonotype occurred many times. V and J are TRBV2 and TRBJ2-2, with a tentative D call TRBD1 (6 bases). Germline V lookup: CDR1 SNHLY, CDR2 FYNNEI. The CDR3 has 13 amino acids. V was pared by 11 bases and J by 0 bases, with 10 bases between. The CDR3 DNA reads TGTGCCTCAGGGGTGGCGAACACCGGGGAGCTGTTTTTT. Residues: CASGVANTGELFF.

On this clonotype itself: A clone one base away is much larger, so this may be a read error. V usage is TRBV2 and J usage is TRBJ2-7, with 7 bases identical to TRBD1. Germline V gene data show CDR1 as SNHLY and CDR2 as FYNNEI. This CDR3 spans 14 amino acids. The CDR3 nucleotides are TGTGCCAGCAGTCCCGGGACAGCGAGCTACGAGCAGTGCTTC. Encoded protein: CASSPGTASYEQCF.

With regard to this clonotype: This may come from a read error, since a much larger clone is one base off. The chain carries TRBV6-2 or TRBV6-3 and TRBJ1-1; D gene ambiguous. Germline V gives CDR1 MNHEY, CDR2 SVGEGT. Trimming took 5 bases from V and 7 from J, leaving 20 bases between them. The CDR3 is 15 residues long. The CDR3 region has the DNA TGTGCCAGCAGTGAAGTAAGGGTACTGGAGATTGAAGCTTTCTTT. It specifies CASSEVRVLEIEAFF.

This clonotype was counted at least ten times. The rearrangement links TRBV6-2 or TRBV6-3 to TRBJ2-7, with TRBD1 matching 11 bases. J lost 5 bases, V lost 6 bases, and 12 bases had no gene match. The CDR3 consists of 16 residues. Germline V gene data show CDR1 as MNHEY and CDR2 as SVGEGT. The DNA of the CDR3 is TGTGCCAGCAGCTCCGCCGGTGGGGACAGGGGGGACGAGCAGTACTTC. Its protein is CASSSAGGDRGDEQYF.

This clonotype turned up a few times. The chain couples TRBV20-1 to TRBJ2-3; 8 bases are a match to TRBD2. The CDR3 covers 13 residues. With V trimmed by 6 bases and J by 2 bases, 4 bases remained unmatched. The germline V gene has CDR1 DFQATT and CDR2 SNEGSKA (reference sequence). The CDR3 nucleotides are TGCAGTGCCGGGGGGGGGCACACAGATACGCAGTATTTT. Translation gives CSAGGGHTDTQYF.

This clonotype was recorded many times. The J gene is TRBJ2-1, the V gene TRBV28; D gene uncertain. Germline CDR1 MDHEN, CDR2 SYDVKM. The length of the CDR3 is 16 residues. The V and J ends lost 1 base and 0 bases respectively, with 10 bases between them. The DNA of the CDR3 is TGTGCCAGCAGTTTATCCGGCGGAAGCTCCTACAATGAGCAGTTCTTC. Translation gives CASSLSGGSSYNEQFF.